Following are 12 T cell receptor beta chains from one sample sequenced in a study of cytomegalovirus exposure and HLA in healthy donors. The PCR had 60 Vbeta and 13 Jbeta primers. TCRdb keeps only in-frame clones here, not all; method: immunoSEQ multiplex PCR. The sample yields more than 95,000 clones, 70% to 80% seen once. Sequenced sample: PBMCs. The source is a man aged 50 to 59 in good health and CMV-seropositive.

This chain links TRBV29-1 with TRBJ1-1; D gene unclear. Germline lookup yields CDR1 SQVTM and CDR2 ANQGSEA. The CDR3 totals 12 residues. V was clipped by 6 bases and J by 1 base, with 9 bases between them. The CDR3 is CSVMTGNTEAFF. Written as DNA, the CDR3 is TGCAGCGTGATGACTGGGAACACTGAAGCTTTCTTT. The full variable domain, in which reference TRBV29-1 and TRBJ1-1 provide the parts outside the CDR3, is SAVISQKPSRDICQRGTSLTIQCQVDSQVTMMFWYRQQPGQSLTLIATANQGSEATYESGFVIDKFPISRPNLTFSTLTVSNMSPEDSSIYLCSVMTGNTEAFFGQGTRLTVV.

The chain carries TRBV19 and TRBJ1-1, with D perhaps TRBD1 (6 bases). Germline CDR1 is LNHDA and CDR2 is SQIVND (reference sequence). The CDR3 runs 14 residues. V lost 9 bases to trimming and J lost 1 base, with 15 bases between them. For the CDR3, the DNA is TGTGCCAGCAAGACTTTGACAGGGAACACTGAAGCTTTCTTT. It codes for CASKTLTGNTEAFF.

The chain employs TRBV6-1 and TRBJ2-7; 12 bases line up with TRBD2. Trimming removed 6 bases from V and 1 base from J; junction bases left unmatched: 16. This CDR3 region has 19 residues. Germline V gives CDR1 MNHNS, CDR2 SASEGT. For the CDR3, the DNA is TGTGCCAGCAGGGAAATACCCGCTCTACTAGCGGGAGGTTCCTACGAGCAGTACTTC. Translation: CASREIPALLAGGSYEQYF.

This clone was recorded only once. The chain uses TRBV18 and TRBJ2-2, with TRBD1 matching 10 bases. Germline CDR1 KGHSH, CDR2 LQKENI. V shed 1 base and J 7 bases; nucleotides not matched to a gene: 6. This CDR3 region has 16 residues. CDR3 loop: CASSPRGTGADGELFF. The CDR3 nucleotides are TGTGCCAGCTCACCACGAGGGACAGGGGCAGACGGGGAGCTGTTTTTT.

This chain joins TRBV2 and TRBJ2-5; no clear D gene. CDR1 and CDR2 from the germline V gene are SNHLY and FYNNEI. The V and J ends lost 0 bases and 7 bases respectively, with 9 bases between them. The CDR3 contains 13 residues. This chain's CDR3 is CASSEAEKTTQYF. For the CDR3, the DNA is TGTGCCAGCAGTGAAGCGGAGAAGACGACCCAGTACTTC.

This rearrangement joins TRBV5-1 to TRBJ2-5, with 8 bases fitting TRBD2. The CDR3 is 15 residues long. Germline CDR1 reads SGHRS; CDR2 reads YFSETQ. The J segment lost 3 bases and the V segment lost 0 bases, leaving 4 bases of the junction unmatched. CDR3 coding DNA: TGCGCCAGCAGCTTGGTCGGTAGCGGGGAAGAGACCCAGTACTTC. This sequence encodes CASSLVGSGEETQYF.

This chain joins TRBV6-6 and TRBJ1-1; 12 nucleotides match TRBD1. J lost 5 bases, V lost 6 bases, and 7 bases had no gene match. The CDR3 runs to 15 residues. The germline CDR1 and CDR2 sequences are MNHNY and SVGAGI (reference sequence). CDR3 residues: CASRRDRGRYTEAFF. In DNA, the CDR3 is TGTGCCAGCAGGCGGGACAGGGGGCGTTATACTGAAGCTTTCTTT.

This clone was detected a few times. The chain couples TRBV5-1 to TRBJ2-3; 7 positions agree with TRBD1. The V and J ends lost 4 bases and 2 bases, in that order; junction bases with no gene match: 4. The CDR3 totals 14 residues. CDR1 is SGHRS, CDR2 YFSETQ, per germline. The CDR3 reads CASSTDRPTDTQYF. The CDR3 nucleotides read TGCGCCAGCAGCACGGACAGGCCCACAGATACGCAGTATTTT. Looking up the rest from reference TRBV5-1 and TRBJ2-3 gives the full variable domain: KAGVTQTPRYLIKTRGQQVTLSCSPISGHRSVSWYQQTPGQGLQFLFEYFSETQRNKGNFPGRFSGRQFSNSRSEMNVSTLELGDSALYLCASSTDRPTDTQYFGPGTRLTVL.

The rearrangement joins TRBV28 to TRBJ2-7; no clear D gene. The V end was cut by 6 bases, the J end by 0 bases, with 15 bases between. Germline V gene data show CDR1 as MDHEN and CDR2 as SYDVKM. The CDR3 runs 15 residues. CDR3 amino acids: CASRPPSLNSYEQYF. The CDR3 DNA reads as TGTGCCAGCAGGCCTCCGAGCCTTAACTCCTACGAGCAGTACTTC.

In this sample, this clone turned up a few times. The sample has other DNA sequences that encode this CDR3 too. The J gene is TRBJ1-1, the V gene TRBV5-6; D possibly corresponds to TRBD1 (5 bases). V was pared by 4 bases and J by 0 bases, with 10 bases between. This CDR3 region has 14 residues. From germline, CDR1 is SGHDT and CDR2 YYEEEE. CDR3 protein: CASSLRGLNTEAFF. CDR3 DNA: TGTGCCAGCAGCCTGCGGGGCTTGAACACTGAAGCTTTCTTT. Full variable domain (remainder filled in from reference TRBV5-6 and TRBJ1-1): DAGVTQSPTHLIKTRGQQVTLRCSPKSGHDTVSWYQQALGQGPQFIFQYYEEEERQRGNFPDRFSGHQFPNYSSELNVNALLLGDSALYLCASSLRGLNTEAFFGQGTRLTVV.

The chain employs TRBV2 and TRBJ2-5, with 12 positions matching TRBD2. V lost 3 bases and J lost 9; bases outside the gene matches: 8. CDR3 size: 15 residues. CDR1 is SNHLY and CDR2 is FYNNEI in the germline V gene. CDR3 sequence (DNA): TGTGCCAGCAGTGAGGCGGGACTAGCGGGCGGGGCCCAGTACTTC. As protein: CASSEAGLAGGAQYF.

This clone has only a few counts. The gene calls are TRBV6-5 and TRBJ2-1; D is perhaps TRBD1 (5 bases). The CDR3 length is 13 residues. Per germline, CDR1 MNHEY and CDR2 SVGAGI. V shed 6 bases and J shed 9 bases, with 15 bases lying between them. CDR3 loop: CASSGPQGGEQFF. CDR3 coding DNA: TGTGCCAGCAGCGGACCGCAGGGTGGTGAGCAGTTCTTC.